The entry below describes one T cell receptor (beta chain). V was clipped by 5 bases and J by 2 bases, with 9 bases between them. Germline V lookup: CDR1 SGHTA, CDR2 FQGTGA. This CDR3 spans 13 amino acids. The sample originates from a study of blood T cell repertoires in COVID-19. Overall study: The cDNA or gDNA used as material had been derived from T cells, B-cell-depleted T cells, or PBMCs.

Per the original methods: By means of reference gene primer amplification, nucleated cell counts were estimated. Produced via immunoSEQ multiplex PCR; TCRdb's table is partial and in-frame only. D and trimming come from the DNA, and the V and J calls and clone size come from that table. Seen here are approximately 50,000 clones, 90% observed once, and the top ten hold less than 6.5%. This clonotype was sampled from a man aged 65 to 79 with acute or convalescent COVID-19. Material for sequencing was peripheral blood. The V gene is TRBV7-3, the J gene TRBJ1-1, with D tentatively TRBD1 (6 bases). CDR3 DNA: TGTGCCAGCAGCATGGACAGTAACACTGAAGCTTTCTTT. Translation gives CASSMDSNTEAFF.